Listed below are T cell receptor beta chains from one sample, sequenced in a study of blood T cell repertoires in COVID-19. The method was immunoSEQ multiplex PCR; TCRdb's version includes in-frame clones alone and lacks a portion of them. The profile shows roughly 110,000 clones, approximately 88% of them singletons. The material sequenced was peripheral blood. Receptors were obtained from a human donor in a cohort sampled during active COVID-19. CDR3s include the opening cysteine and the closing phenylalanine or tryptophan. Fields, in order: clone size, D gene, V gene, J gene, CDR3 protein, CDR3 DNA. D genes are given only for firm matches. Size tells how often a clone was seen (once, few, many) or the class of an expanded clone, and some rows leave it out.

-	TRBD2	TRBV5-1	TRBJ2-3	CASSLVLAGGTDTQYF	TGCGCCAGCAGCTTGGTTCTAGCGGGGGGCACAGATACGCAGTATTTT
-	-	TRBV25-1	TRBJ1-2	CASSQDTNYGYTF	TGTGCCAGCAGTCAGGACACCAACTATGGCTACACCTTC
once	-	TRBV6-2/TRBV6-3	TRBJ2-4	CASSYPGGTGNIQYF	TGTGCCAGCAGTTACCCAGGAGGGACCGGTAACATTCAGTACTTC
-	-	TRBV28	TRBJ1-5	CASSSGGGWDQPQHF	TGTGCCAGCAGTTCCGGCGGGGGCTGGGATCAGCCCCAGCATTTT
-	TRBD2	TRBV6-4	TRBJ2-3	CASSDTGTSGRVTQYF	TGTGCCAGCAGTGACACCGGGACTAGCGGGAGAGTTACGCAGTATTTT
few	TRBD2	TRBV19	TRBJ2-1	CASSLWTSGPPYNEQFF	TGTGCCAGTAGTCTCTGGACTAGCGGACCTCCCTACAATGAGCAGTTCTTC
-	-	TRBV6-5	TRBJ2-3	CASRHSTDTQYF	TGTGCCAGCAGACATAGCACAGATACGCAGTATTTT
few	TRBD1	TRBV19	TRBJ2-2	CASSSQGAGELFF	TGTGCCAGTAGTTCTCAGGGGGCCGGGGAGCTGTTTTTT
-	TRBD2	TRBV4-2	TRBJ2-5	CASSQALAAQETQYF	TGTGCCAGCAGCCAAGCACTAGCGGCTCAAGAGACCCAGTACTTC
-	TRBD1	TRBV28	TRBJ2-2	CATLNSDRGGTGELFF	TGTGCCACCCTTAATTCCGACAGGGGGGGGACCGGGGAGCTGTTTTTT
-	-	TRBV7-3	TRBJ1-1	CASKGSGTEAFF	TGTGCCAGCAAGGGGTCGGGCACTGAAGCTTTCTTT
-	TRBD2	TRBV27	TRBJ2-4	CASSGKGRDIQYF	TGTGCCAGCAGTGGGAAAGGGAGGGACATTCAGTACTTC
-	TRBD2	TRBV11-2	TRBJ2-7	CASSLDGEGSSYEQYF	TGTGCCAGCAGCTTAGACGGGGAGGGGAGCTCCTACGAGCAGTACTTC
few	TRBD1	TRBV7-8	TRBJ1-1	CASRGQPNTEAFF	TGTGCCAGCAGGGGACAGCCGAACACTGAAGCTTTCTTT
-	TRBD1	TRBV5-1	TRBJ2-1	CASSYPGQAKYNEQFF	TGCGCCAGCAGCTACCCAGGACAGGCGAAATACAATGAGCAGTTCTTC
once	TRBD1	TRBV18	TRBJ1-3	CASSSTGQGLQSPSGNTIYF	TGTGCCAGCTCGTCAACGGGACAGGGGCTTCAGTCACCCTCTGGAAACACCATATATTTT
-	TRBD1	TRBV7-3	TRBJ2-2	CASSLQNRGNTGELFF	TGTGCCAGCAGCCTACAAAACAGGGGAAACACCGGGGAGCTGTTTTTT
-	TRBD2	TRBV19	TRBJ2-1	CASSTWGGREQFF	TGTGCCAGTAGTACTTGGGGAGGGCGTGAGCAGTTCTTC
-	-	TRBV25-1	TRBJ1-2	CASSDFRGGGYTF	TGTGCCAGCAGTGATTTCAGGGGTGGTGGCTACACCTTC
once	TRBD2	TRBV18	TRBJ2-1	CASSPGLAGGPRGNEQFF	TGTGCCAGCTCACCAGGACTAGCGGGAGGGCCCCGTGGCAATGAGCAGTTCTTC
-	-	TRBV7-2	TRBJ2-2	CASSLVELATGELFF	TGTGCCAGCAGCTTAGTGGAACTAGCTACCGGGGAGCTGTTTTTT
-	-	TRBV25-1	TRBJ2-3	CASNFGEGTQYF	TGTGCCAGCAACTTCGGGGAAGGTACGCAGTATTTT
-	TRBD2	TRBV7-9	TRBJ2-3	CASSLDHLTSGGNTDTQYF	TGTGCCAGCAGCTTGGATCATTTGACTAGCGGGGGGAACACAGATACGCAGTATTTT
-	TRBD2	TRBV7-3	TRBJ2-3	CASRLSGTAADTQYF	TGTGCCAGCAGACTTAGCGGGACGGCTGCAGATACGCAGTATTTT
-	-	TRBV28	TRBJ2-2	CASRSQGDRELFF	TGTGCCAGCAGGTCGCAGGGTGATAGGGAGCTGTTTTTT
-	-	TRBV19	TRBJ2-4	CASSTKLAKNIQYF	TGTGCCAGTAGTACCAAGCTAGCCAAAAACATTCAGTACTTC
few	TRBD2	TRBV27	TRBJ2-5	CASSNQLAPGGTQYF	TGTGCCAGCAGTAATCAACTAGCGCCTGGGGGGACCCAGTACTTC
-	-	TRBV10-3	TRBJ1-1	CATVQGTSGMNTEAFF	TGTGCCACCGTACAGGGAACGTCAGGGATGAACACTGAAGCTTTCTTT
-	TRBD1	TRBV7-9	TRBJ2-7	CASSIGTGYNYEQYF	TGTGCCAGCAGCATCGGGACAGGGTATAACTACGAGCAGTACTTC
-	-	TRBV5-1	TRBJ2-7	CASSLTGSLNEQYF	TGCGCCAGCAGCTTGACGGGAAGTTTAAACGAGCAGTACTTC
-	TRBD2	TRBV6-5	TRBJ2-1	CASTRTRAYNEQFF	TGTGCCAGCACCCGGACTAGGGCCTACAATGAGCAGTTCTTC
once	TRBD2	TRBV4-3	TRBJ2-5	CASSQDYVAGGWETQYF	TGCGCCAGCAGCCAAGATTACGTAGCGGGAGGGTGGGAGACCCAGTACTTC
-	-	TRBV6-5	TRBJ2-1	CASTRAGGYNEQFF	TGTGCCAGCACCCGAGCGGGCGGGTACAATGAGCAGTTCTTC
-	TRBD2	TRBV11-3	TRBJ2-7	CASSLAGRANEQYF	TGTGCCAGCAGCTTAGCCGGGAGGGCCAACGAGCAGTACTTC
-	-	TRBV4-3	TRBJ1-2	CASSQDSLVGSGYTF	TGCGCCAGCAGCCAAGACAGTCTGGTGGGGAGTGGCTACACCTTC
-	TRBD1	TRBV2	TRBJ1-1	CASSRQGSNTEAFF	TGTGCCAGCAGCCGACAGGGGAGTAACACTGAAGCTTTCTTT
-	-	TRBV6-6	TRBJ2-5	CASAFGGLETQYF	TGTGCCAGCGCCTTCGGGGGGCTGGAGACCCAGTACTTC
once	TRBD1	TRBV5-1	TRBJ1-1	CASSPAGTGKGTEAFF	TGCGCCAGCAGCCCCGCCGGGACAGGGAAGGGCACTGAAGCTTTCTTT